One T cell receptor beta chain is described in this entry. Its antigen is as yet unknown. These data originate in a study of cytomegalovirus exposure and HLA in healthy donors. With 4 bases removed from V and 10 bases from J, the gap between germline ends came to 18 bases. This CDR3 comprises 14 residues. The germline gives CDR1 SGHDT, CDR2 YYEEEE. It was with 60 Vbeta and 13 Jbeta primers that the PCR ran. TCRdb's copy holds only in-frame clones and misses some; the assay was immunoSEQ multiplex PCR. The sample holds about 110,000 clones, over 60% seen once. Points from the study as a whole: Looking again later, the authors saw that most CMV-associated TCR beta chains seemed HLA-restricted. CMV serostatus was the sole immune exposure data available.

The TCR comes from a man under 40 in good health and CMV-seropositive. The chain recombines TRBV5-6 with TRBJ2-1, with D possibly being TRBD2 (5 bases). The source material was PBMCs. The chain's CDR3 is CASSPGGGQREQFF. The CDR3, as DNA: TGTGCCAGCAGCCCTGGAGGTGGCCAAAGGGAGCAGTTCTTC. Supplemented by reference TRBV5-6 and TRBJ2-1, the full variable domain reads DAGVTQSPTHLIKTRGQQVTLRCSPKSGHDTVSWYQQALGQGPQFIFQYYEEEERQRGNFPDRFSGHQFPNYSSELNVNALLLGDSALYLCASSPGGGQREQFFGPGTRLTVL.